This is a list of T cell receptor beta chains from one sample in a study of regulatory T cells. Data came from immunoSEQ multiplex PCR; TCRdb stores just in-frame clones and leaves some out. The sample holds 25,000 to 40,000 clones, roughly 93% seen once. Material for sequencing was conventional CD4+ T cells sorted from blood. The receptors were gathered from a child aged 2 to 15 with CD3G deficiency. Both conserved end residues are part of each CDR3. D genes are given only for firm matches. Size is stated for part of the rows, as once, few or many counts, or as a class when the clone is expanded.

clone_size: .; v_call: TRBV28; d_call: .; j_call: TRBJ2-7; cdr3_nt: TGTGCCAGCAGGGGGGGAACCTACGAGCAGTACTTC; cdr3_aa: CASRGGTYEQYF
clone_size: .; v_call: TRBV10-3; d_call: TRBD1; j_call: TRBJ2-3; cdr3_nt: TGTGCCACCGGGGACAGAACGACAGATACGCAGTATTTT; cdr3_aa: CATGDRTTDTQYF
clone_size: .; v_call: TRBV10-3; d_call: TRBD1; j_call: TRBJ2-7; cdr3_nt: TGTGCCATCAGTGGACAGGGATACGAGCAGTACTTC; cdr3_aa: CAISGQGYEQYF
clone_size: once; v_call: TRBV6-1; d_call: .; j_call: TRBJ1-2; cdr3_nt: TGTGCCAGCAGTGAAGGGTCGAGCATTTTCTATGGCTACACCTTC; cdr3_aa: CASSEGSSIFYGYTF
clone_size: .; v_call: TRBV5-1; d_call: .; j_call: TRBJ2-3; cdr3_nt: TGCGCCAGCAGCTCGGGACTCCCCACAGATACGCAGTATTTT; cdr3_aa: CASSSGLPTDTQYF
clone_size: .; v_call: TRBV27; d_call: .; j_call: TRBJ2-2; cdr3_nt: TGTGCCAGCAGTCCTTACCAGGGAGGAATTAGTATCGGGGAGCTGTTTTTT; cdr3_aa: CASSPYQGGISIGELFF
clone_size: .; v_call: TRBV28; d_call: .; j_call: TRBJ2-7; cdr3_nt: TGTGCCAGCAGTGCCGCAAGGGGCGAGCAGTACTTC; cdr3_aa: CASSAARGEQYF
clone_size: .; v_call: TRBV19; d_call: .; j_call: TRBJ2-7; cdr3_nt: TGTGCCAGTAGTATTTCTGCCACCGGGAAACCCTACGAGCAGTACTTC; cdr3_aa: CASSISATGKPYEQYF
clone_size: .; v_call: TRBV6-1; d_call: TRBD1; j_call: TRBJ2-4; cdr3_nt: TGTGCCAGCAGCGTGACAGGGTACGGCAAAAACATTCAGTACTTC; cdr3_aa: CASSVTGYGKNIQYF
clone_size: .; v_call: TRBV18; d_call: TRBD1; j_call: TRBJ2-7; cdr3_nt: TGTGCCAGCTCACCAGGGACAGCCCTATACTTC; cdr3_aa: CASSPGTALYF
clone_size: once; v_call: TRBV7-8; d_call: .; j_call: TRBJ2-7; cdr3_nt: TGTGCCAGCAGCCCACATCTTGCGGGGAGCTACGAGCAGTACTTC; cdr3_aa: CASSPHLAGSYEQYF
clone_size: .; v_call: TRBV5-1; d_call: TRBD1; j_call: TRBJ2-4; cdr3_nt: TGCGCCAGCAGCCCCGGACAGGGAAGCGACATTCAGTACTTC; cdr3_aa: CASSPGQGSDIQYF
clone_size: .; v_call: TRBV28; d_call: .; j_call: TRBJ1-4; cdr3_nt: TGTGCCAGCAGCATAAATGAAAAACTGTTTTTT; cdr3_aa: CASSINEKLFF
clone_size: .; v_call: TRBV11-1; d_call: .; j_call: TRBJ2-3; cdr3_nt: TGTGCCAGCTCCCGGGGGACCTCAGATACGCAGTATTTT; cdr3_aa: CASSRGTSDTQYF
clone_size: few; v_call: TRBV6-5; d_call: TRBD1; j_call: TRBJ2-2; cdr3_nt: TGTGCCAGCAGACCCGACAGGGATGTAGGGGAGCTGTTTTTT; cdr3_aa: CASRPDRDVGELFF
clone_size: .; v_call: TRBV6-1; d_call: TRBD2; j_call: TRBJ2-7; cdr3_nt: TGTGCCAGCAGGGGAGGGTCGTCCTACGAGCAGTACTTC; cdr3_aa: CASRGGSSYEQYF
clone_size: .; v_call: TRBV5-1; d_call: TRBD1; j_call: TRBJ2-7; cdr3_nt: TGCGCCAGCAGCTGGGGGACAGTGGGATCCTACGAGCAGTACTTC; cdr3_aa: CASSWGTVGSYEQYF
clone_size: .; v_call: TRBV19; d_call: .; j_call: TRBJ2-2; cdr3_nt: TGTGCCAGTAGTCCGGGACATACTTACACCGGGGAGCTGTTTTTT; cdr3_aa: CASSPGHTYTGELFF
clone_size: .; v_call: TRBV19; d_call: TRBD2; j_call: TRBJ2-1; cdr3_nt: TGTGCCAGTAGTAAGGCGGGAGGAGGATACAATGAGCAGTTCTTC; cdr3_aa: CASSKAGGGYNEQFF
clone_size: .; v_call: TRBV21-1; d_call: .; j_call: TRBJ2-3; cdr3_nt: TGTGCCAGCAGCGGTGAGGACGGACAGGGAAGGACAGATACGCAGTATTTT; cdr3_aa: CASSGEDGQGRTDTQYF
clone_size: once; v_call: TRBV28; d_call: TRBD1; j_call: TRBJ1-1; cdr3_nt: TGTGCCAGCAGCTTGACAGGGGAAGCTTTCTTT; cdr3_aa: CASSLTGEAFF
clone_size: once; v_call: TRBV28; d_call: TRBD2; j_call: TRBJ2-1; cdr3_nt: TGTGCCAGCAGGACTAGCGGGAGTTTTACCCATGAGCAGTTCTTC; cdr3_aa: CASRTSGSFTHEQFF
clone_size: once; v_call: TRBV5-1; d_call: .; j_call: TRBJ2-5; cdr3_nt: TGCGCCAGCAGCCCCGGTGGGGGTGGTACCCAGTACTTC; cdr3_aa: CASSPGGGGTQYF
clone_size: .; v_call: TRBV10-3; d_call: .; j_call: TRBJ2-6; cdr3_nt: TGTGCCATCAGTGAAGGGGCCAACGTCCTGACTTTC; cdr3_aa: CAISEGANVLTF
clone_size: .; v_call: TRBV7-9; d_call: .; j_call: TRBJ1-3; cdr3_nt: TGTGCCAGCAGCTTATGGTCAGCGCCGCGCATATATTTT; cdr3_aa: CASSLWSAPRIYF
clone_size: .; v_call: TRBV7-8; d_call: .; j_call: TRBJ2-2; cdr3_nt: TGTGCCAGCAGCCTCTACAGGGTCGCGAACACCGGGGAGCTGTTTTTT; cdr3_aa: CASSLYRVANTGELFF
clone_size: once; v_call: TRBV6-1; d_call: .; j_call: TRBJ2-7; cdr3_nt: TGTGCCAGCAGTGAACCGCTACTAGGGGGAGAGCAGTACTTC; cdr3_aa: CASSEPLLGGEQYF
clone_size: .; v_call: TRBV11-2; d_call: TRBD1; j_call: TRBJ1-4; cdr3_nt: TGTGCCAGCAGCTCGACCAGGGGGCTAGGGGGAAAACTGTTTTTT; cdr3_aa: CASSSTRGLGGKLFF
clone_size: .; v_call: TRBV5-1; d_call: .; j_call: TRBJ1-1; cdr3_nt: TGCGCCAGCAGCCCGGGGGATCAGGCCCAGGGCACTGAAGCTTTCTTT; cdr3_aa: CASSPGDQAQGTEAFF
clone_size: .; v_call: TRBV28; d_call: TRBD1; j_call: TRBJ1-2; cdr3_nt: TGTGCCACCGGACAGGGGGCGCTTGGCTACACCTTC; cdr3_aa: CATGQGALGYTF
clone_size: .; v_call: TRBV28; d_call: .; j_call: TRBJ1-2; cdr3_nt: TGTGCCAGCCAGGACTTCTCCCCGGAAGGCTATGGCTACACCTTC; cdr3_aa: CASQDFSPEGYGYTF
clone_size: .; v_call: TRBV7-8; d_call: .; j_call: TRBJ2-1; cdr3_nt: TGTGCCAGCAGCTCGGGGGTAGGGCTCTACAATGAGCAGTTCTTC; cdr3_aa: CASSSGVGLYNEQFF
clone_size: .; v_call: TRBV18; d_call: .; j_call: TRBJ2-3; cdr3_nt: TGTGCCAGCAAGTCAGCAGCAGATACGCAGTATTTT; cdr3_aa: CASKSAADTQYF
clone_size: .; v_call: TRBV7-2; d_call: .; j_call: TRBJ2-3; cdr3_nt: TGTGCCAGCAGCCCCGGGCTAGCGACAGATACGCAGTATTTT; cdr3_aa: CASSPGLATDTQYF
clone_size: .; v_call: TRBV5-1; d_call: TRBD2; j_call: TRBJ2-1; cdr3_nt: TGCGCCAGCAGCCCTGGCCGGGGGACTAGCGGCAGCTCCTACAATGAGCAGTTCTTC; cdr3_aa: CASSPGRGTSGSSYNEQFF
clone_size: .; v_call: TRBV28; d_call: TRBD1; j_call: TRBJ2-7; cdr3_nt: TGTGCCAGCAGTTTAGGGACAGGGACCTACGAGCAGTACTTC; cdr3_aa: CASSLGTGTYEQYF
clone_size: .; v_call: TRBV28; d_call: .; j_call: TRBJ2-6; cdr3_nt: TGTGCCAGCAGTCGGCTAGCTGGGGCCAACGTCCTGACTTTC; cdr3_aa: CASSRLAGANVLTF
clone_size: .; v_call: TRBV27; d_call: TRBD2; j_call: TRBJ2-3; cdr3_nt: TGTGCCAGCAGGGCGGGAGGGTCCCCAGATACGCAGTATTTT; cdr3_aa: CASRAGGSPDTQYF
clone_size: .; v_call: TRBV18; d_call: TRBD2; j_call: TRBJ2-1; cdr3_nt: TGTGCCAGCTCACCGCCTAGCGGGAGTCTCGAGCAGTTCTTC; cdr3_aa: CASSPPSGSLEQFF
clone_size: .; v_call: TRBV5-1; d_call: .; j_call: TRBJ1-1; cdr3_nt: TGCGCCAGCAGCTTGGCCCAGAACACTGAAGCTTTCTTT; cdr3_aa: CASSLAQNTEAFF
clone_size: .; v_call: TRBV28; d_call: .; j_call: TRBJ1-4; cdr3_nt: TGTGCCAGCAGTTTAGGAGGGGACCGAGAGAAACTGTTTTTT; cdr3_aa: CASSLGGDREKLFF
clone_size: .; v_call: TRBV28; d_call: .; j_call: TRBJ2-7; cdr3_nt: TGTGCCAGCAGCACGCAAGGGCCAGCCTACGAGCAGTACTTC; cdr3_aa: CASSTQGPAYEQYF
clone_size: .; v_call: TRBV5-1; d_call: TRBD2; j_call: TRBJ2-5; cdr3_nt: TGCGCCAGCAGCTTCGGGACTAGTAGGGAGACCCAGTACTTC; cdr3_aa: CASSFGTSRETQYF
clone_size: .; v_call: TRBV19; d_call: .; j_call: TRBJ2-6; cdr3_nt: TGTGCCAGTAGTAAGGTATGGGCTGGGGCCAACGTCCTGACTTTC; cdr3_aa: CASSKVWAGANVLTF
clone_size: .; v_call: TRBV28; d_call: .; j_call: TRBJ2-1; cdr3_nt: TGTGCCAGCAGTTTGGCTTGGGGAACTAGCTCCTACAATGAGCAGTTCTTC; cdr3_aa: CASSLAWGTSSYNEQFF
clone_size: .; v_call: TRBV6-6; d_call: .; j_call: TRBJ1-2; cdr3_nt: TGTGCCAGCAGTTACGGACAGAACTATGGCTACACCTTC; cdr3_aa: CASSYGQNYGYTF
clone_size: .; v_call: TRBV28; d_call: .; j_call: TRBJ1-5; cdr3_nt: TGTGCCAGCAGCCCCTCATGGAGGGGCGGCAATCAGCCCCAGCATTTT; cdr3_aa: CASSPSWRGGNQPQHF
clone_size: .; v_call: TRBV28; d_call: TRBD1; j_call: TRBJ2-7; cdr3_nt: TGTGCCAGCAGTTCCACAGGGACAGTAGGGTACGAGCAGTACTTC; cdr3_aa: CASSSTGTVGYEQYF
clone_size: once; v_call: TRBV7-8; d_call: TRBD2; j_call: TRBJ2-2; cdr3_nt: TGTGCCAGCAGCCATAAAATAGCGGGAGGAGCCACCGGGGAGCTGTTTTTT; cdr3_aa: CASSHKIAGGATGELFF
clone_size: .; v_call: TRBV28; d_call: .; j_call: TRBJ2-7; cdr3_nt: TGTGCCAGCAGTTGGGTAGGGGGGAGGTACGAGCAGTACTTC; cdr3_aa: CASSWVGGRYEQYF
clone_size: .; v_call: TRBV6-1; d_call: .; j_call: TRBJ1-2; cdr3_nt: TGTGCCAGCAGTGGAGGGGCAGTCCGGATAGGCTACACCTTC; cdr3_aa: CASSGGAVRIGYTF
clone_size: .; v_call: TRBV6-1; d_call: TRBD2; j_call: TRBJ2-7; cdr3_nt: TGTGCCAGCAGTCCACTAGCGGGCGGCTCCTACGAGCAGTACTTC; cdr3_aa: CASSPLAGGSYEQYF
clone_size: once; v_call: TRBV18; d_call: .; j_call: TRBJ2-4; cdr3_nt: TGTGCCAGCTCACCGAGAGGAGGGGGCGATTCTATTCAGTACTTC; cdr3_aa: CASSPRGGGDSIQYF